The present entry profiles one T cell receptor beta chain with its context. The CDR3 runs to 16 residues. The V gene's germline CDR1 is SGHNT and CDR2 YYREEE (reference sequence). The J segment lost 0 bases and the V segment lost 3 bases, leaving 4 bases of the junction unmatched. This record belongs to a study of blood T cell repertoires in COVID-19. Study in general: PBMCs, B-cell-depleted T cells, or T cells provided the cDNA or gDNA that made up the material.

This table comes from immunoSEQ multiplex PCR, and its TCRdb copy is limited to in-frame clones, with some not included. Of over 250,000 clones in the sample, about 81% were seen once. The sequence came from a man aged 25-45 years with acute COVID-19. The V call is TRBV5-4, the J call TRBJ2-4, with 9 bases fitting TRBD1. Sequencing was done on a sample of PBMCs or T cells enriched from blood (not recorded which). As DNA, the CDR3 is TGTGCCAGCAGCTCACAGGGGGCCCTAGCCAAAAACATTCAGTACTTC. Translation gives CASSSQGALAKNIQYF.